Listed below are T cell receptor beta chains from one sample, sequenced in a study of blood T cells in healthy people across ages. One entry per CDR3 protein, called by TCRdb with MiXCR from the 5' RACE reads. The table shows 800,000 to 900,000 distinct CDR3 sequences, with about 62% occurring only once. Sequenced sample: blood. The receptors come from a young man in good health. The CDR3 runs from the conserved cysteine through the conserved F or W. A D gene is named only where the DNA matches it firmly. Size values are once, few and many counts, or a class for expanded clones, and some rows have none.

J gene,CDR3 length,clone size,D gene,V gene,CDR3 DNA,CDR3 protein
TRBJ1-2,14,few,-,TRBV28,TGTGCCAGCAGTGCACAGTACCTTAACTATGGCTACACCTTC,CASSAQYLNYGYTF
TRBJ2-7,15,-,-,TRBV12-3/TRBV12-4,TGTGCCAGCAGTCCACAGTTAACAGTCTCCTACGAGCAGTACTTC,CASSPQLTVSYEQYF
TRBJ2-7,13,-,-,TRBV3-1,TGTGCCAGCAGCAAGCTCAACACCTACGAGCAGTACTTC,CASSKLNTYEQYF
TRBJ2-7,14,-,-,TRBV12-3/TRBV12-4,TGTGCCAGCGGGCCTAGGGACGGCGCCTACGAGCAGTACTTC,CASGPRDGAYEQYF
TRBJ2-1,14,-,-,TRBV6-2/TRBV6-3,TGTGCCAGCACCCTGGACCCTCCCTTCAATGAGCAGTTCTTC,CASTLDPPFNEQFF
TRBJ2-5,16,-,TRBD2,TRBV4-3,TGCGCCAGCAGCCAAGGTCTTCTAGCGGCCCAAGAGACCCAGTACTTC,CASSQGLLAAQETQYF
TRBJ2-5,14,-,TRBD2,TRBV20-1,TGCAGTGCTAGAGATGGTCGGGGAGGGGAGACCCAGTACTTC,CSARDGRGGETQYF
TRBJ1-5,16,-,-,TRBV25-1,TGTGCCAGCAGTGAATTGGGAGAAGTCGGCAATCAGTCCCAGCATTTT,CASSELGEVGNQSQHF
TRBJ1-1,14,once,-,TRBV7-6,TGTGCCAGCAGCCCTCGGACAGATTACACTGAAGCTTTCTTT,CASSPRTDYTEAFF
TRBJ1-5,14,-,-,TRBV28,TGTGCCAGCAGGCCCGGGTCCACTAATCAGCCCCAGCATTTT,CASRPGSTNQPQHF
TRBJ2-5,14,once,-,TRBV13,TGTGCCAGCAGCCAGGGAACACGGAGGGAGACCCAGTACTTC,CASSQGTRRETQYF
TRBJ2-1,15,-,TRBD1,TRBV20-1,TGCAGTGCTAGAGATTACAGGGGGCGAGACAATGAGCAGTTCTTC,CSARDYRGRDNEQFF
TRBJ2-7,15,-,TRBD1,TRBV24-1,TGTGCCACCAGTGATTCGGGACAGGGGACCTACGAGCAGTACTTC,CATSDSGQGTYEQYF
TRBJ2-5,14,-,-,TRBV9,TGTGCCAGCAGTCCGGGGGCGCGGGAAGAGACCCAGTACTTC,CASSPGAREETQYF
TRBJ2-3,12,once,-,TRBV12-3/TRBV12-4,TGTGCCAGCAGTTTTTCGACTCATACGCAGTATTTT,CASSFSTHTQYF
TRBJ2-5,15,-,TRBD1,TRBV18,TGTGCCAGCTCATCACAGGGGGCCTTGGTCGAGACCCAGTACTTC,CASSSQGALVETQYF
TRBJ2-5,16,-,TRBD2,TRBV5-1,TGCGCCAGCAGCTTGGGGAGCGGGGGCCCAGAAGAGACCCAGTACTTC,CASSLGSGGPEETQYF
TRBJ2-4,14,-,TRBD2,TRBV7-2,TGTGCCAGCAGCTTATCTCGGACGGGGGGAATTCAGTACTTC,CASSLSRTGGIQYF
TRBJ1-1,13,-,-,TRBV7-9,TGTGCCAGCAGCATCAGGGTTGACACTGAAGCTTTCTTT,CASSIRVDTEAFF
TRBJ2-1,17,few,-,TRBV12-3/TRBV12-4,TGTGCCAGCCAAGGAACACCGAGGTCAGTCTCCTACAATGAGCAGTTCTTC,CASQGTPRSVSYNEQFF
TRBJ1-2,17,-,TRBD1,TRBV29-1,TGCAGCGTTGAAGAGGTTGCGGACAGGGCTGATAACTATGGCTACACCTTC,CSVEEVADRADNYGYTF
TRBJ2-3,18,-,-,TRBV29-1,TGCAGCGTTGATGCGACAGGCACTCAAAAGCTCAGCACAGATACGCAGTATTTT,CSVDATGTQKLSTDTQYF
TRBJ2-4,15,-,TRBD2,TRBV7-6,TGTGCCAGCAGCTTAGGGACTAGCGGGTGGGGCATTCAGTACTTC,CASSLGTSGWGIQYF
TRBJ2-3,14,-,TRBD1,TRBV20-1,TGCAGTGCTCCCCGGCAGGGGGCCACAGATACGCAGTATTTT,CSAPRQGATDTQYF
TRBJ1-1,15,-,-,TRBV20-1,TGCAGTGCTAGGGACCCCACCCTCATGAACACTGAAGCTTTCTTT,CSARDPTLMNTEAFF
TRBJ2-2,15,-,-,TRBV10-3,TGTGCCACAGGGGTACCCAGGGGCGCGGACGGGGAGCTGTTTTTT,CATGVPRGADGELFF
TRBJ1-2,13,few,-,TRBV20-1,TGCAGTGCTCTTGTCCCAGGGCTCTATGGCTACACCTTC,CSALVPGLYGYTF
TRBJ2-5,15,-,TRBD1,TRBV18,TGTGCCAGCTCATCCGGGACAGACCCAAAAGAGACCCAGTACTTC,CASSSGTDPKETQYF